A single sample gave rise to the 2 T cell receptor beta chains below, sequenced in a study of T cell responses to AZD1222 COVID-19 vaccine. Here immunoSEQ multiplex PCR was the method, and the copy in TCRdb shows in-frame clones only, minus some. The sample has approximately 110,000 clones, roughly 90% seen once. The specimen was peripheral blood, collected on day 0 of AZD1222 vaccination. Every receptor here comes from an adult in good health.

This rearrangement joins TRBV19 to TRBJ1-5; D is undetermined. The CDR3 is 11 residues long. Trimming shortened V by 8 bases and J by 7 bases, and 9 bases separated the two germline ends. Germline values: CDR1 LNHDA, CDR2 SQIVND (reference sequence). In DNA form, the CDR3 reads TGTGCCAGTGGTAATCGCCAGCCCCAGCATTTT. It is translated as CASGNRQPQHF.

CDR3 sequence reads: CASSLSDLGKLYNEQFF. DNA for the CDR3: TGTGCCAGCAGTTTATCCGACCTCGGCAAGCTGTACAATGAGCAGTTCTTC. The chain is built from TRBV28 and TRBJ2-1; D remains unclear. The germline CDR1 and CDR2 sequences are MDHEN and SYDVKM. Trimming stripped 1 base from V and 4 bases from J, with 17 bases between. The CDR3 spans 17 residues.